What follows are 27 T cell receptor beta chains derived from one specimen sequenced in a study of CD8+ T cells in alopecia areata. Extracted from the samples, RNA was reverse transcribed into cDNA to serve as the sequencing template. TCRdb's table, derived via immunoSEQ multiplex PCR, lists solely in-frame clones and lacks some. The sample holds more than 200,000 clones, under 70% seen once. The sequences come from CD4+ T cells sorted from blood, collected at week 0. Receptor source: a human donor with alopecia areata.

CDR3 coding DNA: TGCGCCAGCAGGTCCACCTACCGGGGAGATACGCAGTATTTT. Amino acids: CASRSTYRGDTQYF. The V and J genes are TRBV5-1 and TRBJ2-3, with D perhaps matching TRBD2 (5 bases). V was trimmed by 5 bases and J by 5 bases, leaving 15 bases between them. There are 14 residues in the CDR3. CDR1 SGHRS and CDR2 YFSETQ come from the germline V gene.

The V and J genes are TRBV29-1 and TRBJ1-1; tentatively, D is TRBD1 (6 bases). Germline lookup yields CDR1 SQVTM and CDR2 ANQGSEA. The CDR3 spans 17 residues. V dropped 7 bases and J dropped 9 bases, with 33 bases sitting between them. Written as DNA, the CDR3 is TGCAGCGCGTCCCTTTTAGCTTTGGGGGCGAGTGCGGAGAAAGCTTTCTTT. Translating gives CSASLLALGASAEKAFF. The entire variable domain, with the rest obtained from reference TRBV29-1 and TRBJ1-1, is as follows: SAVISQKPSRDICQRGTSLTIQCQVDSQVTMMFWYRQQPGQSLTLIATANQGSEATYESGFVIDKFPISRPNLTFSTLTVSNMSPEDSSIYLCSASLLALGASAEKAFFGQGTRLTVV.

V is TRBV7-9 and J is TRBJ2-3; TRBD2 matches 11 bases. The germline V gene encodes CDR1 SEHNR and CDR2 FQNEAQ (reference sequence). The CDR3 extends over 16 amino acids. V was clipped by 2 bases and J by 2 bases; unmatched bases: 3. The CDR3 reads CASSLLAGGYTDTQYF. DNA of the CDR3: TGTGCCAGCAGCTTACTAGCGGGGGGATACACAGATACGCAGTATTTT.

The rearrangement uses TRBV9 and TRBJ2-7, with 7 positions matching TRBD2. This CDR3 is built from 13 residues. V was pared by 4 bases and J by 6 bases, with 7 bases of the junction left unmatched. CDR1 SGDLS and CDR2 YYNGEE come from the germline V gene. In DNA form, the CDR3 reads TGTGCCAGCAGCCCTACATGGGGGGGCGAGCAGTACTTC. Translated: CASSPTWGGEQYF.

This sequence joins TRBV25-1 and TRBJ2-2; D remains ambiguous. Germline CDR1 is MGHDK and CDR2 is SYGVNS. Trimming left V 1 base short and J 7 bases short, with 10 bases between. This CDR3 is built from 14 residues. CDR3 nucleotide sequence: TGTGCCAGCAGTGAATTAGGAGTTGGCGGGGAGCTGTTTTTT. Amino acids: CASSELGVGGELFF. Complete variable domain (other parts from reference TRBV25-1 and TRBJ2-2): EADIYQTPRYLVIGTGKKITLECSQTMGHDKMYWYQQDPGMELHLIHYSYGVNSTEKGDLSSESTVSRIRTEHFPLTLESARPSHTSQYLCASSELGVGGELFFGEGSRLTVL.

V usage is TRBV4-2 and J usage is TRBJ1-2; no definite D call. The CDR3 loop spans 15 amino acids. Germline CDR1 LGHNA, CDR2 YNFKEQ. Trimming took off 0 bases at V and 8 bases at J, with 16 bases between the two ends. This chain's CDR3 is CASSQEAGIVGGYTF. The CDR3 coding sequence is TGTGCCAGCAGCCAAGAAGCGGGGATTGTCGGGGGCTACACCTTC.

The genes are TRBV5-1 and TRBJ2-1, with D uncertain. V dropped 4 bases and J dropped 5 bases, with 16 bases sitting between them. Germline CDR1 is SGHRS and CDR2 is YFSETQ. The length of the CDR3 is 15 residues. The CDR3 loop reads CASSRTTRTDNEQFF. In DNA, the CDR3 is TGCGCCAGCAGCAGAACCACCAGGACGGACAATGAGCAGTTCTTC.

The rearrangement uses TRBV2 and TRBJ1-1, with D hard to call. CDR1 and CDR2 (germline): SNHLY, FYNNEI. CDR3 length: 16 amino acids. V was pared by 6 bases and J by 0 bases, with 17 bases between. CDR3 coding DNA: TGTGCCAGCAGGGCCTCGGCCTCGACTATGAACACTGAAGCTTTCTTT. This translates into CASRASASTMNTEAFF.

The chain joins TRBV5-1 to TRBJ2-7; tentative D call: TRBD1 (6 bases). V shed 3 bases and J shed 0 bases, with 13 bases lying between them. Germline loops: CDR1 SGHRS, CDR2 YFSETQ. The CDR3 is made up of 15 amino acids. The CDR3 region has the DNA TGCGCCAGCAGCTACGGACAGCCGAGCTCCTACGAGCAGTACTTC. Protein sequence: CASSYGQPSSYEQYF. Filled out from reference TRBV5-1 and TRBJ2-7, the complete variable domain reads KAGVTQTPRYLIKTRGQQVTLSCSPISGHRSVSWYQQTPGQGLQFLFEYFSETQRNKGNFPGRFSGRQFSNSRSEMNVSTLELGDSALYLCASSYGQPSSYEQYFGPGTRLTVT.

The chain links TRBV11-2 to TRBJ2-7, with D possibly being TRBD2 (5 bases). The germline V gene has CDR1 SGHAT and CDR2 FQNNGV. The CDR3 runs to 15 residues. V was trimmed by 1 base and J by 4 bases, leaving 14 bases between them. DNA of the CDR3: TGTGCCAGCAGCTTAGGGTACAGCGGCGGGTACGAGCAGTACTTC. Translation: CASSLGYSGGYEQYF.

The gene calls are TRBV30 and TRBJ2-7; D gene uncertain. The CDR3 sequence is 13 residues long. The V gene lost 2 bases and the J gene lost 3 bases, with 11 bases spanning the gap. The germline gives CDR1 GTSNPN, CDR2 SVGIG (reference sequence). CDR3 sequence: CAWSPGPHYEQYF. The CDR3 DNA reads TGTGCCTGGAGTCCCGGACCGCACTACGAGCAGTACTTC. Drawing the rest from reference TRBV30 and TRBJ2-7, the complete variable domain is SQTIHQWPATLVQPVGSPLSLECTVEGTSNPNLYWYRQAAGRGLQLLFYSVGIGQISSEVPQNLSASRPQDRQFILSSKKLLLSDSGFYLCAWSPGPHYEQYFGPGTRLTVT.

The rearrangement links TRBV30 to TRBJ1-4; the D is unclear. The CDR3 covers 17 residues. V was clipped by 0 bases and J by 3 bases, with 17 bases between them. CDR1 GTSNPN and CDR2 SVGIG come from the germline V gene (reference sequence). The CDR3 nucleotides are TGTGCCTGGAGTGTCCCCAGTTGGGGATTGGCTAATGAAAAACTGTTTTTT. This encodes CAWSVPSWGLANEKLFF.

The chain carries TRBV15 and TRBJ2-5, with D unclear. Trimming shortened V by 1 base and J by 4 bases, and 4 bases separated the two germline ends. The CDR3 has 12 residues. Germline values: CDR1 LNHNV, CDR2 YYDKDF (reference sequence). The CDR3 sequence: CATSRARETQYF. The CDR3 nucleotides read TGTGCCACCAGCAGAGCGCGAGAGACCCAGTACTTC.

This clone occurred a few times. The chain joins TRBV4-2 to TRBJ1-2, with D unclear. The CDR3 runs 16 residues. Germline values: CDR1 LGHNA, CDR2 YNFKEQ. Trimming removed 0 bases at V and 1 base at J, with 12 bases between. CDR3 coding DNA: TGTGCCAGCAGCCAAGAATCCCAGGCCCTTAACTATGGCTACACCTTC. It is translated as CASSQESQALNYGYTF.

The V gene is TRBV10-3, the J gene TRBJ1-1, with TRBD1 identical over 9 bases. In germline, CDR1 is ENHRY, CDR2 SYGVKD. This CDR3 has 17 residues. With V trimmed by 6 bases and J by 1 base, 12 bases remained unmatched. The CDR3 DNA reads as TGTGCCATCAGCTCACCGGGGGGACAGGGTAAGAACACTGAAGCTTTCTTT. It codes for CAISSPGGQGKNTEAFF.

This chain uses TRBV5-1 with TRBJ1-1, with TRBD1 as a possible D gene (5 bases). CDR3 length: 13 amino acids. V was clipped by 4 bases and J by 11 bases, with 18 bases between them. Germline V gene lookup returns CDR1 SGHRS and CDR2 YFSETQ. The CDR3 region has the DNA TGCGCCAGCAGCACCGACAGTAATGATGTGGCTTTCTTT. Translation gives CASSTDSNDVAFF.

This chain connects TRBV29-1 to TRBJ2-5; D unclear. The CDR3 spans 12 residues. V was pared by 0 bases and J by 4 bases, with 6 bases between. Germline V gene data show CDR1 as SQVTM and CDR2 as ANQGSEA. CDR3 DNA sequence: TGCAGCGTTGAAGACACTACAGAGACCCAGTACTTC. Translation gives CSVEDTTETQYF.

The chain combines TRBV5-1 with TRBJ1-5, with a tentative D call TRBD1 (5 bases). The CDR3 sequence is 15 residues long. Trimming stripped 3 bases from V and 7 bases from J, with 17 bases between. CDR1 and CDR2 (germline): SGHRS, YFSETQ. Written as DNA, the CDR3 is TGCGCCAGCAGCTGGGGCCCAGGGTTGTTACAGCCCCAGCATTTT. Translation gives CASSWGPGLLQPQHF.

This chain's CDR3 is CASSFIESTGPYF. DNA for the CDR3: TGTGCCAGCAGCTTTATTGAGAGTACCGGGCCGTATTTT. The chain combines TRBV7-9 with TRBJ2-3; D remains unclear. Per germline, CDR1 SEHNR and CDR2 FQNEAQ (reference sequence). Trimming pared 3 bases from V and 14 bases from J, leaving 18 bases between. The CDR3 contains 13 residues.

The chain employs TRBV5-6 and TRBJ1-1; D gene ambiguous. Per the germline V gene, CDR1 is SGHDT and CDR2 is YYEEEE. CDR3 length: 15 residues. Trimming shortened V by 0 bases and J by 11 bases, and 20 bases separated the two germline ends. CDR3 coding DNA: TGTGCCAGCAGCTTGGGTTCGGGAGCCGCGGGGAAGGCTTTCTTT. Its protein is CASSLGSGAAGKAFF.

This chain's CDR3 is CASSQRNGGGEKEQFF. In nucleotides, the CDR3 is TGTGCCAGCAGCCAGAGGAACGGCGGGGGGGAAAAAGAGCAGTTCTTC. J is TRBJ2-1 and V is TRBV4-2, with 9 bases lining up with TRBD2. Germline-derived CDR1 and CDR2 are LGHNA and YNFKEQ. Trimming cost V 3 bases and J 10 bases; bases outside gene matches: 13. The CDR3 runs to 16 residues.

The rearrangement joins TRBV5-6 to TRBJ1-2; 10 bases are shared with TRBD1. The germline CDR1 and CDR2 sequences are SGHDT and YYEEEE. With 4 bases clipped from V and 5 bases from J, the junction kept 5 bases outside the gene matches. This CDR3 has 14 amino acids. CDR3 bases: TGTGCCAGCAGCCCCGGGACAGGGGAATATGGCTACACCTTC. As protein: CASSPGTGEYGYTF.

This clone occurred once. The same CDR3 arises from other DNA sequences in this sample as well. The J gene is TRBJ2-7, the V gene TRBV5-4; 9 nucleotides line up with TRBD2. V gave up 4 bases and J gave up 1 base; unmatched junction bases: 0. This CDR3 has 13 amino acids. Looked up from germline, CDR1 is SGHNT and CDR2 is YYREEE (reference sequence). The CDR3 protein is CASSLAGSYEQYF. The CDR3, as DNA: TGTGCCAGCAGCCTAGCGGGGTCCTACGAGCAGTACTTC.

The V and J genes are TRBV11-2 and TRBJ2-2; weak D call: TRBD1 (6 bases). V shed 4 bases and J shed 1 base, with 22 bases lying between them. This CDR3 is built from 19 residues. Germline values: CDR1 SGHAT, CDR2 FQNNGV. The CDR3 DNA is TGTGCCAGCAGCTCAGGGGTCTTGTTCGCGCGGCGGAACACCGGGGAGCTGTTTTTT. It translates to CASSSGVLFARRNTGELFF.

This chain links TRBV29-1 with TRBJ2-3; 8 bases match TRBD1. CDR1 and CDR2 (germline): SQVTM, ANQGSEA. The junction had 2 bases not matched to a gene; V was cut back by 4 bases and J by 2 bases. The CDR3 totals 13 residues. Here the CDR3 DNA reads TGCAGCGTTGGGACAGGGAACACAGATACGCAGTATTTT. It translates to CSVGTGNTDTQYF.

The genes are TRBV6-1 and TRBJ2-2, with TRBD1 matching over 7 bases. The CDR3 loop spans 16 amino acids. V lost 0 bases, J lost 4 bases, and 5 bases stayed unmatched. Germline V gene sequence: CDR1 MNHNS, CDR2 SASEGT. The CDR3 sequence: CASSEAGTVLTGELFF. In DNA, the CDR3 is TGTGCCAGCAGTGAAGCTGGGACAGTCCTCACCGGGGAGCTGTTTTTT.

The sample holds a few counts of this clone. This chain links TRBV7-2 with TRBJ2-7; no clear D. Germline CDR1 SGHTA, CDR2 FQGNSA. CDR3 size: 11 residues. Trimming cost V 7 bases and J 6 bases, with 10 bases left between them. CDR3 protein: CASTLSSEQYF. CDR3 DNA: TGTGCCAGCACCCTCAGCTCCGAGCAGTACTTC.